These 29 T cell receptor beta chains were sequenced from one sample in a study of CD8 T cells in Susac syndrome. RNA totalling about 0.45 to 1 ug underwent reverse transcription with random hexamers. TCRdb re-analysed the immunoSEQ multiplex PCR reads in MiXCR, keeping a single row per CDR3 protein. The sample consists of 150,000 to 160,000 distinct CDR3 sequences, approximately 96% of them appearing once. Specimen: CD4+ T cells from PBMCs. These receptor sequences come from a human donor with Susac syndrome.

This clonotype occurred once. DNA for the CDR3: TGTGCCAGCAGTGAGGTGGGACAGGGGGACTATGGCTACACCTTC. Amino acids: CASSEVGQGDYGYTF. The genes are TRBV28 and TRBJ1-2; 11 bases match TRBD1. Germline CDR1 and CDR2: MDHEN and SYDVKM. V shed 5 bases and J 3 bases; nucleotides not matched to a gene: 5. The CDR3 extends over 15 amino acids.

CDR3 DNA: TGTGCCAGCAGCACCGACAGGGGCGGGGAGACCCAGTACTTC. Amino acid sequence: CASSTDRGGETQYF. The chain employs TRBV11-3 and TRBJ2-5; 8 bases are shared with TRBD1. With V trimmed by 5 bases and J by 5 bases, 7 bases remained unmatched. Germline V gene data show CDR1 as SGHNT and CDR2 as YENEEA. CDR3 size: 14 residues.

The chain combines TRBV4-2 with TRBJ1-5; TRBD1 aligns across 10 bases. The germline V gene encodes CDR1 LGHNA and CDR2 YNFKEQ. Losses at the gene ends were 4 bases for V and 5 bases for J; bases not matched to a gene: 5. This CDR3 spans 15 amino acids. Here the CDR3 reads CASSLFGQGDQPQHF. CDR3 DNA sequence: TGTGCCAGCAGCCTCTTTGGACAGGGGGATCAGCCCCAGCATTTT.

The chain links TRBV5-1 to TRBJ2-3; 9 bases are shared with TRBD2. This CDR3 contains 15 residues. Germline V gene lookup returns CDR1 SGHRS and CDR2 YFSETQ. The V gene end was trimmed by 7 bases and the J gene end by 2 bases; junction bases not matched to a gene: 8. In DNA form, the CDR3 reads TGCGCCAGCGCCCCGGGGACTAGCATCACAGATACGCAGTATTTT. This sequence encodes CASAPGTSITDTQYF.

The chain has TRBV6-6 and TRBJ2-1; 7 nucleotides align to TRBD1. Trimming at V came to 8 bases and at J to 4 bases, leaving 8 bases not matched to a gene. Germline values: CDR1 MNHNY, CDR2 SVGAGI (reference sequence). The CDR3 is made up of 14 amino acids. CDR3 in amino acids: CASFQGEGYNEQFF. DNA of the CDR3: TGTGCCAGCTTTCAGGGGGAAGGTTACAATGAGCAGTTCTTC.

The chain recombines TRBV5-1 with TRBJ2-7; D is ambiguous. The CDR3 has 13 amino acids. Germline V lookup: CDR1 SGHRS, CDR2 YFSETQ. Deletions cut 7 bases from V and 5 bases from J, with 16 bases between. CDR3: CASGYSINDEQYF. The CDR3 nucleotides read TGCGCCAGCGGGTACAGCATTAATGACGAGCAGTACTTC.

This chain joins TRBV29-1 and TRBJ2-5; no firm D call. The length of the CDR3 is 13 residues. The germline V gene has CDR1 SQVTM and CDR2 ANQGSEA. V lost 3 bases and J 3 bases, leaving 11 bases between the germline ends. CDR3 protein: CSVDVQTKETQYF. CDR3 nucleotides: TGCAGCGTTGACGTACAGACGAAAGAGACCCAGTACTTC.

The CDR3 sequence: CASSVGQIDNEQFF. The CDR3 DNA reads TGTGCCAGCAGTGTAGGGCAGATAGACAATGAGCAGTTCTTC. This rearrangement joins TRBV2 to TRBJ2-1; D is unresolved. Germline CDR1 and CDR2: SNHLY and FYNNEI. Trimming pared 4 bases from V and 5 bases from J, leaving 12 bases between. This CDR3 has 14 amino acids.

This clonotype has only one observation. The chain links TRBV20-1 to TRBJ2-5; 8 nucleotides match TRBD2. This CDR3 is built from 15 residues. CDR1 is DFQATT and CDR2 is SNEGSKA in the germline V gene (reference sequence). The V segment lost 2 bases and the J segment 7 bases; nucleotides outside the gene matches: 12. CDR3 DNA sequence: TGCAGTGCTAGAAGAGGTGGGACTAGAGTCGCGACCCAGTACTTC. This encodes CSARRGGTRVATQYF.

The V and J genes are TRBV18 and TRBJ2-1; TRBD2 agrees at 9 bases. The CDR3 runs 16 residues. V was clipped by 6 bases and J by 4 bases; unmatched bases: 10. CDR1 and CDR2 from the germline V gene are KGHSH and LQKENI. The CDR3 loop is CASSLAEAGGYNEQFF. CDR3 coding DNA: TGTGCCAGCTCCTTAGCCGAAGCGGGGGGATACAATGAGCAGTTCTTC.

The genes are TRBV12-3 or TRBV12-4 and TRBJ2-5; tentatively, D is TRBD1 or TRBD2 (5 bases each). V was pared by 3 bases and J by 7 bases, with 9 bases between. CDR3 length: 12 amino acids. This CDR3 reads CASSLKGTTQYF. Written as DNA, the CDR3 is TGTGCCAGCAGTTTGAAGGGGACGACCCAGTACTTC.

This chain connects TRBV25-1 to TRBJ1-5; 7 bases are a match to TRBD1. Germline-derived CDR1 and CDR2 are MGHDK and SYGVNS. The CDR3 has 15 amino acids. Trimming removed 5 bases from V and 0 bases from J; junction bases left unmatched: 4. CDR3 amino acids: CASSNSGGSNQPQHF. CDR3 coding DNA: TGTGCCAGCAGTAACTCAGGGGGTAGCAATCAGCCCCAGCATTTT.

This chain links TRBV29-1 with TRBJ2-5; weak D call: TRBD2 (6 bases). The CDR3 contains 12 residues. Trimming cost V 6 bases and J 2 bases, with 10 bases left between them. CDR1 is SQVTM, CDR2 ANQGSEA, per germline. CDR3 bases: TGCAGCGTCGCGGGACCGCAAGAGACCCAGTACTTC. Amino acid sequence: CSVAGPQETQYF.

This rearrangement joins TRBV29-1 to TRBJ2-3; D unresolved. This CDR3 is built from 14 residues. CDR1 is SQVTM, CDR2 ANQGSEA, per germline. The V and J ends lost 0 bases and 0 bases respectively, with 7 bases between them. The CDR3 nucleotides are TGCAGCGTTGAAGACCCGGCTAGCACAGATACGCAGTATTTT. Protein: CSVEDPASTDTQYF.

V is TRBV29-1 and J is TRBJ1-1; D is undetermined. CDR3 length: 12 residues. CDR1 and CDR2 (germline): SQVTM, ANQGSEA. Trimming pared 6 bases from V and 2 bases from J, leaving 10 bases between. CDR3 region: CSVPHRNTEAFF. CDR3 DNA: TGCAGCGTCCCCCATAGAAACACTGAAGCTTTCTTT.

This clonotype was seen a single time. The chain has TRBV29-1 and TRBJ2-1; 7 bases fit TRBD1. This CDR3 has 13 residues. The trim removed 5 bases at V and 8 bases at J, leaving 9 bases unmatched. Germline V lookup: CDR1 SQVTM, CDR2 ANQGSEA. The CDR3 sequence is CSVSKTGLDEQFF. The DNA for the CDR3 is TGCAGCGTTAGCAAGACAGGGTTGGATGAGCAGTTCTTC.

The gene calls are TRBV20-1 and TRBJ2-7; D is perhaps TRBD1 (6 bases). V lost 6 bases and J 0 bases, leaving 15 bases between the germline ends. This CDR3 spans 14 amino acids. CDR1 is DFQATT and CDR2 is SNEGSKA in the germline V gene (reference sequence). In nucleotides, the CDR3 is TGCAGTGCCGTCAGGACAGCGATCTCCTACGAGCAGTACTTC. It is translated as CSAVRTAISYEQYF.

The DNA for the CDR3 is TGTGCCAGTTCTCAGACAGGGCCTCATGAAAAACTGTTTTTT. This sequence encodes CASSQTGPHEKLFF. This rearrangement joins TRBV19 to TRBJ1-4, with 7 bases fitting TRBD1. Trimming at V came to 8 bases and at J to 6 bases, leaving 9 bases not matched to a gene. The length of the CDR3 is 14 residues. Germline V lookup: CDR1 LNHDA, CDR2 SQIVND (reference sequence).

The chain carries TRBV20-1 and TRBJ1-5, with a tentative D call TRBD1 (5 bases). V lost 4 bases, J lost 6 bases, and 19 bases lay in between. Germline loops: CDR1 DFQATT, CDR2 SNEGSKA (reference sequence). The CDR3 consists of 15 residues. CDR3 DNA sequence: TGCAGTGCTAACACCCAGGGAATTAAGAGTCAGCCCCAGCATTTT. Amino acids: CSANTQGIKSQPQHF.

J is TRBJ2-7 and V is TRBV12-3 or TRBV12-4; possible D gene TRBD2, 6 bases. The ends were cut back, 6 bases at V and 7 bases at J, with 22 bases in the middle. The CDR3 has 15 amino acids. The CDR3 protein is CASSPRGRGESEQYF. As DNA, the CDR3 is TGTGCCAGCAGCCCTCGCGGGCGGGGAGAAAGTGAGCAGTACTTC.

The V gene is TRBV15, the J gene TRBJ2-5; TRBD1 matches 7 bases. The CDR3 consists of 15 residues. Germline CDR1 reads LNHNV; CDR2 reads YYDKDF (reference sequence). The V gene end was trimmed by 1 base and the J gene end by 2 bases; junction bases not matched to a gene: 4. The CDR3 nucleotides are TGTGCCACCAGCAGAGCGGGCAGGGGGCAAGAGACCCAGTACTTC. It encodes CATSRAGRGQETQYF.

The gene calls are TRBV11-1 and TRBJ2-3; 12 nucleotides align to TRBD2. The ends lost 5 bases at V and 2 bases at J; junction bases unmatched: 5. Germline CDR1 is SGHAT and CDR2 is FQDESV (reference sequence). The CDR3 loop spans 16 amino acids. CDR3 sequence (DNA): TGTGCCAGCAGCCCCGGACTAGCGGGGATCACAGATACGCAGTATTTT. As protein: CASSPGLAGITDTQYF.

V gene TRBV20-1 combines with J gene TRBJ2-7; D not certain. Looked up from germline, CDR1 is DFQATT and CDR2 is SNEGSKA (reference sequence). The CDR3 is made up of 12 amino acids. Trimming left V 4 bases short and J 2 bases short, with 9 bases between. The CDR3 loop is CSAKQSPYEQYF. The CDR3 DNA reads TGCAGTGCTAAACAGTCCCCCTACGAGCAGTACTTC.

The chain is built from TRBV5-4 and TRBJ2-1, with no clear D. The CDR3 runs 13 residues. In germline, CDR1 is SGHNT, CDR2 YYREEE (reference sequence). The germline V and J ends were trimmed by 5 bases and 8 bases, with 14 bases remaining between them. This CDR3 reads CASSSSSLDEQFF. CDR3 nucleotides: TGTGCCAGCAGTTCGAGTAGTCTCGATGAGCAGTTCTTC.

CDR3 amino acids: CSARQGNSPLHF. CDR3 nucleotide sequence: TGCAGTGCTAGACAGGGGAATTCACCCCTCCACTTT. This chain joins TRBV20-1 and TRBJ1-6; a possible D gene is TRBD1 (6 bases). Germline CDR1 reads DFQATT; CDR2 reads SNEGSKA (reference sequence). The V and J ends lost 2 bases and 7 bases respectively, with 6 bases between them. The CDR3 is 12 residues long.

The count of this clonotype is one. In DNA, the CDR3 is TGTGCCAGCAGTACTAGCTCCGGGGCCAACGTCCTGACTTTC. Protein: CASSTSSGANVLTF. The gene calls are TRBV6-5 and TRBJ2-6; D may be TRBD2 (6 bases). V was shortened by 5 bases and J by 4 bases, with 9 bases between the two germline ends. The CDR3 loop spans 14 amino acids. Germline V gene data show CDR1 as MNHEY and CDR2 as SVGAGI.

The chain recombines TRBV5-1 with TRBJ2-7; no firm D call. Germline V gives CDR1 SGHRS, CDR2 YFSETQ. V was clipped by 2 bases and J by 3 bases, with 9 bases between them. The CDR3 has 13 amino acids. CDR3 DNA sequence: TGCGCCAGCAGCTTAGGATTTATCTACGAGCAGTACTTC. It specifies CASSLGFIYEQYF.

The chain uses TRBV12-3 or TRBV12-4 and TRBJ1-6; unclear D gene. Trimming shortened V by 7 bases and J by 3 bases, and 7 bases separated the two germline ends. The CDR3 is 13 residues long. CDR3 in DNA: TGTGCCAGCACGGCGGGCTATAATTCACCCCTCCACTTT. This translates into CASTAGYNSPLHF.

The chain uses TRBV7-9 and TRBJ2-7; D call uncertain. The V end was cut by 2 bases, the J end by 6 bases, with 8 bases between. This CDR3 spans 12 amino acids. Germline-derived CDR1 and CDR2 are SEHNR and FQNEAQ (reference sequence). The CDR3 spells CASSLSLAEQYF. CDR3 DNA sequence: TGTGCCAGCAGCTTATCTCTGGCCGAGCAGTACTTC.